The 14 T cell receptor beta chains below come from one sample, sequenced in a study of cytomegalovirus exposure and HLA in healthy donors. Using immunoSEQ multiplex PCR, the repertoire was profiled, and TCRdb retains in-frame clones only, with some absent. The sample yields 150,000 to 200,000 clones, about 82% seen once. Sequences were obtained from PBMCs. Source of these receptors: a woman between 18 and 29 years old in good health and CMV-seronegative.

The CDR3 protein is CASGLDGLAGIYEQYF. The CDR3 coding sequence is TGTGCTAGTGGTTTGGACGGACTAGCGGGCATCTACGAGCAGTACTTC. This chain uses TRBV12-5 with TRBJ2-7, with 11 bases matching TRBD2. The ends lost 1 base at V and 3 bases at J; junction bases unmatched: 5. Germline values: CDR1 LGHNT, CDR2 FRNRAP. The CDR3 length is 16 residues.

The V gene is TRBV27, the J gene TRBJ2-3; 8 bases fit TRBD2. CDR3 length equals 19 residues. CDR1 and CDR2 from the germline V gene are MNHEY and SMNVEV (reference sequence). The junction had 14 bases not matched to a gene; V was cut back by 3 bases and J by 0 bases. The CDR3, as DNA: TGTGCCAGCAGTTTCAGTCCCCCTGGACTAGCAGCTAGCACAGATACGCAGTATTTT. This sequence encodes CASSFSPPGLAASTDTQYF.

This chain uses TRBV5-4 with TRBJ2-7; perhaps TRBD1 as D (5 bases). The CDR3 runs to 13 residues. Trimming took 3 bases from V and 6 from J, leaving 13 bases between them. Per the germline V gene, CDR1 is SGHNT and CDR2 is YYREEE (reference sequence). In nucleotides, the CDR3 is TGTGCCAGCAGCTCCATAGGTGGGGCCGAGCAGTACTTC. Protein product: CASSSIGGAEQYF. Together with reference TRBV5-4 and TRBJ2-7, the CDR3 gives the full variable domain: ETGVTQSPTHLIKTRGQQVTLRCSSQSGHNTVSWYQQALGQGPQFIFQYYREEENGRGNFPPRFSGLQFPNYSSELNVNALELDDSALYLCASSSIGGAEQYFGPGTRLTVT.

The CDR3 coding sequence is TGTGCCAGCAGCGGACTAGCCGATACGCAGTATTTT. Translated: CASSGLADTQYF. This rearrangement joins TRBV7-9 to TRBJ2-3; 8 bases fit TRBD2. There are 12 residues in the CDR3. Germline lookup yields CDR1 SEHNR and CDR2 FQNEAQ (reference sequence). V was clipped by 5 bases and J by 6 bases; unmatched bases: 1.

The chain recombines TRBV4-1 with TRBJ2-3; 11 bases align to TRBD2. The germline V gene has CDR1 MGHRA and CDR2 YSYEKL. This CDR3 has 17 amino acids. Germline trimming cut 3 bases from V and 4 bases from J; bases unmatched to any gene: 9. CDR3 DNA sequence: TGCGCCAGCAGCCATCGAACTAGCGGGAGTCGACCAGATACGCAGTATTTT. Amino acid sequence: CASSHRTSGSRPDTQYF.

This rearrangement joins TRBV19 to TRBJ1-5; D might be TRBD1 (5 bases). The germline V gene encodes CDR1 LNHDA and CDR2 SQIVND (reference sequence). V dropped 5 bases and J dropped 0 bases, with 23 bases sitting between them. The CDR3 is made up of 19 amino acids. The CDR3 loop reads CASSFGPLRARHSNQPQHF. The CDR3 DNA is TGTGCCAGTAGTTTCGGGCCGCTCAGGGCACGACATAGCAATCAGCCCCAGCATTTT. The variable domain in full, completed from reference TRBV19 and TRBJ1-5, reads DGGITQSPKYLFRKEGQNVTLSCEQNLNHDAMYWYRQDPGQGLRLIYYSQIVNDFQKGDIAEGYSVSREKKESFPLTVTSAQKNPTAFYLCASSFGPLRARHSNQPQHFGDGTRLSIL.

V is TRBV7-9 and J is TRBJ1-1; D is uncertain. The CDR3 is made up of 13 amino acids. The V and J ends lost 7 bases and 0 bases respectively, with 9 bases between them. Germline CDR1 SEHNR, CDR2 FQNEAQ (reference sequence). CDR3 loop: CASNWQVNTEAFF. The CDR3 nucleotides read TGTGCCAGCAATTGGCAAGTGAACACTGAAGCTTTCTTT.

The chain carries TRBV6-5 and TRBJ2-2; D not resolved. The CDR3 extends over 13 amino acids. With 2 bases removed from V and 3 bases from J, the gap between germline ends came to 4 bases. Germline V lookup: CDR1 MNHEY, CDR2 SVGAGI. CDR3: CASSYTDTGELFF. The CDR3 coding sequence is TGTGCCAGCAGTTACACAGACACCGGGGAGCTGTTTTTT.

This clone was seen a handful of times. This rearrangement joins TRBV6-1 to TRBJ1-5; TRBD1 is a possible D gene (5 bases). Germline values: CDR1 MNHNS, CDR2 SASEGT. V gave up 6 bases and J gave up 1 base, with 10 bases separating them. This CDR3 contains 14 residues. The CDR3 loop is CASRSGGSNQPQHF. CDR3 DNA: TGTGCCAGCAGGTCTGGGGGGAGCAATCAGCCCCAGCATTTT.

J is TRBJ2-7 and V is TRBV13; 8 nucleotides match TRBD1. J lost 0 bases, V lost 4 bases, and 20 bases had no gene match. This CDR3 is 20 amino acids long. In germline, CDR1 is PRHDT, CDR2 FYEKMQ (reference sequence). The CDR3 is CASSSGGPGHPRQSSYEQYF. CDR3 DNA: TGTGCCAGCAGCTCAGGGGGCCCGGGACATCCAAGACAGAGCTCCTACGAGCAGTACTTC.

This rearrangement joins TRBV18 to TRBJ2-7, with D perhaps TRBD2 (7 bases). Germline CDR1 KGHSH, CDR2 LQKENI. With 0 bases removed from V and 3 bases from J, the gap between germline ends came to 12 bases. The CDR3 totals 15 residues. The DNA for the CDR3 is TGTGCCAGCTCACCACCATCTAGGGGGGGCTACGAGCAGTACTTC. This gives the protein CASSPPSRGGYEQYF.

This clone was counted a single time. The CDR3 DNA sequence: TGTGCCAGCAGTTTTGGGGGAGGGGGCACAGATACGCAGTATTTT. Its protein is CASSFGGGGTDTQYF. This chain uses TRBV27 with TRBJ2-3; 7 positions agree with TRBD2. The CDR3 sequence is 15 residues long. From germline, CDR1 is MNHEY and CDR2 SMNVEV (reference sequence). J was trimmed by 1 base and V by 3 bases; bases with no gene match: 4.

This clone showed up just a few times. The rearrangement uses TRBV9 and TRBJ1-2; D remains unclear. This CDR3 comprises 11 residues. V lost 3 bases and J lost 8, with 8 bases in between. CDR1 and CDR2 (germline): SGDLS, YYNGEE. The chain's CDR3 is CASSGGEGYTF. CDR3 nucleotides: TGTGCCAGCAGCGGGGGAGAGGGCTACACCTTC.

V gene TRBV25-1 combines with J gene TRBJ1-2, with 9 bases that match TRBD1. The V gene's germline CDR1 is MGHDK and CDR2 SYGVNS. Trimming at V came to 2 bases and at J to 6 bases, leaving 13 bases not matched to a gene. The CDR3 runs to 17 residues. The CDR3 coding sequence is TGTGCCAGCAGTGAAGGAGGGACAGGGTCAAACTTTAATGGCTACACCTTC. Translated: CASSEGGTGSNFNGYTF.